The following is a T cell receptor beta chain sequence with its context. Antigen specificity is unknown. The data originate from a study of cytomegalovirus exposure and HLA in healthy donors. Study results and limitations: In vitro confirmation showed a few CMV-associated chains to be CMV antigen specific.

Vbeta (60) and Jbeta (13) primers were used in the PCR. Clones were sequenced by immunoSEQ multiplex PCR, and TCRdb holds only the in-frame ones, with some missing. The sample has more than 140,000 clones, 75% seen once. This sequence was found in a man aged 35-49 years in good health and CMV-seronegative. Sequenced: PBMCs.

In nucleotides, the CDR3 is TGTGCCAGCAGTCCCTCCTTCTCGCGCCCTACTACGCAGTATTTT. This translates into CASSPSFSRPTTQYF. The J gene is TRBJ2-3, the V gene TRBV27; the D is unclear. CDR3 length: 15 residues. V lost 5 bases and J 8 bases, leaving 20 bases between the germline ends. The germline V gene encodes CDR1 MNHEY and CDR2 SMNVEV (reference sequence).